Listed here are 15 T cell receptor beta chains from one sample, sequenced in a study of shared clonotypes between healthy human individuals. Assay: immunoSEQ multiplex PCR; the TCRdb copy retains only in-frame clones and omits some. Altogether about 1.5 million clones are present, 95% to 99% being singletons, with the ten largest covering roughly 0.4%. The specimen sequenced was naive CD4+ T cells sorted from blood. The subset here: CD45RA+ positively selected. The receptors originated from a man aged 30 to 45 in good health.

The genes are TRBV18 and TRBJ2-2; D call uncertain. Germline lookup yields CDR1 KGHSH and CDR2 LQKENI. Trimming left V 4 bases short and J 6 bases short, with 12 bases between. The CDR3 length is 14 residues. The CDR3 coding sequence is TGTGCCAGCTCACTCAAAGAGTCTGCCGGGGAGCTGTTTTTT. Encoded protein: CASSLKESAGELFF.

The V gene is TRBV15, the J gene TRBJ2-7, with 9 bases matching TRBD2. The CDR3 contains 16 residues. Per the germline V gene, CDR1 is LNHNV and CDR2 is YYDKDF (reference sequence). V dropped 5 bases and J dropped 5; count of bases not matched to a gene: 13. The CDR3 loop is CATSGSGSGRRDEQYF. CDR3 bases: TGTGCCACCAGCGGGTCGGGTAGCGGGAGAAGGGACGAGCAGTACTTC.

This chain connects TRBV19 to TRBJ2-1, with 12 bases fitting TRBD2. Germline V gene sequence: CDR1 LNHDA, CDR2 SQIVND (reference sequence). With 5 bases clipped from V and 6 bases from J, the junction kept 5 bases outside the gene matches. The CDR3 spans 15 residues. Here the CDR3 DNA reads TGTGCCAGTAGTGGTCCTAGCGGGAGGGCCAATGAGCAGTTCTTC. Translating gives CASSGPSGRANEQFF.

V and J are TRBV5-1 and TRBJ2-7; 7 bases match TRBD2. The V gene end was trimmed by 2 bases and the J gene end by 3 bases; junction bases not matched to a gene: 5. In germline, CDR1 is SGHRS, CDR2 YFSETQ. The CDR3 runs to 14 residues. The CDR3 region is CASSFGGNDYEQYF. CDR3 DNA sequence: TGCGCCAGCAGCTTCGGGGGGAACGACTACGAGCAGTACTTC.

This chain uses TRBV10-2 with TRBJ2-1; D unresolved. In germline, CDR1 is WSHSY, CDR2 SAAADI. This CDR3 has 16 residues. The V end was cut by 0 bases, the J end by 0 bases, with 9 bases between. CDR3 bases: TGCGCCAGCAGTGAGTCGGGCAGCAGCTCCTACAATGAGCAGTTCTTC. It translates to CASSESGSSSYNEQFF.

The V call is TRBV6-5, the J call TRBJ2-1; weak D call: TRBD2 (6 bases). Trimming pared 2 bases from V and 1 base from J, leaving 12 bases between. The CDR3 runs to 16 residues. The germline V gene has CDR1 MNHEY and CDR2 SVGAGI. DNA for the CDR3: TGTGCCAGCAGTTACCGGAGGGGAGGTTCCTACAATGAGCAGTTCTTC. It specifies CASSYRRGGSYNEQFF.

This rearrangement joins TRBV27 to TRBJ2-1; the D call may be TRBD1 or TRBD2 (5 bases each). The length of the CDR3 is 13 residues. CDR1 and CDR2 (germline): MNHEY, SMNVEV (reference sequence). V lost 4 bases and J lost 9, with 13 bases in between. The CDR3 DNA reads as TGTGCCAGCAGTTACCTAGTCGGGGCTGAGCAGTTCTTC. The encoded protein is CASSYLVGAEQFF.

The DNA of the CDR3 is TGTGCCAGCAGTGAAAAGGGGACTAGGAGTACCTACAATGAGCAGTTCTTC. This codes for CASSEKGTRSTYNEQFF. This chain joins TRBV6-1 and TRBJ2-1; 8 bases agree with TRBD2. The CDR3 is 17 residues long. Germline V gene data show CDR1 as MNHNS and CDR2 as SASEGT. J was trimmed by 2 bases and V by 2 bases; bases with no gene match: 8.

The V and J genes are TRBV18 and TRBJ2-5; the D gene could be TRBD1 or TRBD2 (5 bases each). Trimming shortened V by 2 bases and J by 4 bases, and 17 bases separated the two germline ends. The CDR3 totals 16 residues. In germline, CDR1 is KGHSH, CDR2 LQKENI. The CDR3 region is CASSPIPGTGRETQYF. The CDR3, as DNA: TGTGCCAGCTCACCAATACCAGGGACGGGAAGAGAGACCCAGTACTTC. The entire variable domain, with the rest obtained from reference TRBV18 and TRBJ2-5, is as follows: NAGVMQNPRHLVRRRGQEARLRCSPMKGHSHVYWYRQLPEEGLKFMVYLQKENIIDESGMPKERFSAEFPKEGPSILRIQQVVRGDSAAYFCASSPIPGTGRETQYFGPGTRLLVL.

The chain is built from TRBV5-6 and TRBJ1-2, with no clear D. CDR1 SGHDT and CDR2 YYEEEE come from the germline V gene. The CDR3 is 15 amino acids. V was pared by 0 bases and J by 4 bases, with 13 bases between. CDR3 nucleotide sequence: TGTGCCAGCAGCTTGGCCTCTGGCGGGAGCTATGGCTACACCTTC. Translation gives CASSLASGGSYGYTF.

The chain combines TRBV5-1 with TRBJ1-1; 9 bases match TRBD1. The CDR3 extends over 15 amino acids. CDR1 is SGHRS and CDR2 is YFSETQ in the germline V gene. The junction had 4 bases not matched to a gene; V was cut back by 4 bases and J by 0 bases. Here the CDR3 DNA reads TGCGCCAGCAGCCCGACAGGGGGTATGAACACTGAAGCTTTCTTT. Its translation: CASSPTGGMNTEAFF.

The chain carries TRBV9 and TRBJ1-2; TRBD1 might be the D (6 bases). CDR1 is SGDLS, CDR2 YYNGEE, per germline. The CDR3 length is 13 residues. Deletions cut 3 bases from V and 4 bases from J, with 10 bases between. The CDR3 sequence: CASSGGQIYGYTF. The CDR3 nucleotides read TGTGCCAGCAGCGGCGGACAGATCTATGGCTACACCTTC.

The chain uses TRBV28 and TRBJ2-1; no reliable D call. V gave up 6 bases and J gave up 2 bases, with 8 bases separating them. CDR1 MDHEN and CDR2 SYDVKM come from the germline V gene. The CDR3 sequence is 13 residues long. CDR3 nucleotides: TGTGCCAGCAGCCGAACAACCTACAATGAGCAGTTCTTC. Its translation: CASSRTTYNEQFF.

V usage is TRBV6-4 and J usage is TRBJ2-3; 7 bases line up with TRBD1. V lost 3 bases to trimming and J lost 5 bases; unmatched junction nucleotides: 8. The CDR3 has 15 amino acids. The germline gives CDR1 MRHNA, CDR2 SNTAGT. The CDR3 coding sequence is TGTGCCAGCAGTGAAGGGGGCCGTAGGGGAGATACGCAGTATTTT. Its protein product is CASSEGGRRGDTQYF.

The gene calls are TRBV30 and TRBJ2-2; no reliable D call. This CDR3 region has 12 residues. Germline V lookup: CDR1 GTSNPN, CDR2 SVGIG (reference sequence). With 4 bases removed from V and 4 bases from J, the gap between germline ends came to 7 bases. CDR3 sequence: CAWNSGTGELFF. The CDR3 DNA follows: TGTGCCTGGAACTCAGGCACCGGGGAGCTGTTTTTT. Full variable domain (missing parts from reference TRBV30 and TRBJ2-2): SQTIHQWPATLVQPVGSPLSLECTVEGTSNPNLYWYRQAAGRGLQLLFYSVGIGQISSEVPQNLSASRPQDRQFILSSKKLLLSDSGFYLCAWNSGTGELFFGEGSRLTVL.